The 17 T cell receptor beta chains below were found in one sample sequenced in a study of T-cell memory formation after mild COVID-19. TCRdb reprocessed the 5' RACE reads via MiXCR and lists one record per CDR3 protein. The table records about 310,000 distinct CDR3 sequences, around a sixth of them present only once. The sample consisted of PBMCs or a T cell subset sorted from them (not recorded which). These receptors originate from a man between 18 and 29 years old who had mild COVID-19 (a few samples of this study predate the infection). Cell type and time point are not known.

This clonotype was picked up many times. The chain joins TRBV7-2 to TRBJ1-2, with D uncertain. CDR3 size: 12 residues. Looked up from germline, CDR1 is SGHTA and CDR2 is FQGNSA. The ends were cut back, 5 bases at V and 5 bases at J, with 9 bases in the middle. In nucleotides, the CDR3 is TGTGCCAGCAGCCCTGGCGGTTATGGCTACACCTTC. As protein: CASSPGGYGYTF. Based on the CDR3 plus reference TRBV7-2 and TRBJ1-2, the full variable domain is GAGVSQSPSNKVTEKGKDVELRCDPISGHTALYWYRQSLGQGLEFLIYFQGNSAPDKSGLPSDRFSAERTGGSVSTLTIQRTQQEDSAVYLCASSPGGYGYTFGSGTRLTVV.

The chain combines TRBV25-1 with TRBJ2-7; 8 bases are shared with TRBD2. This CDR3 has 15 amino acids. From germline, CDR1 is MGHDK and CDR2 SYGVNS. The V segment lost 7 bases and the J segment 2 bases; nucleotides outside the gene matches: 10. The CDR3 nucleotides read TGTGCCAGCACCAAAATAGAGACTAGCGCCTACGAGCAGTACTTC. Residues: CASTKIETSAYEQYF.

The chain joins TRBV14 to TRBJ2-3; 10 nucleotides match TRBD2. Germline assignment: CDR1 SGHDN and CDR2 FVKESK. The CDR3 is 15 residues long. Germline trimming cut 6 bases from V and 0 bases from J; bases unmatched to any gene: 3. The chain's CDR3 is CASSPLAGSTDTQYF. The CDR3 DNA sequence: TGTGCCAGCAGTCCACTAGCGGGGAGCACAGATACGCAGTATTTT. Full variable domain (rest looked up from reference TRBV14 and TRBJ2-3): EAGVTQFPSHSVIEKGQTVTLRCDPISGHDNLYWYRRVMGKEIKFLLHFVKESKQDESGMPNNRFLAERTGGTYSTLKVQPAELEDSGVYFCASSPLAGSTDTQYFGPGTRLTVL.

This chain links TRBV29-1 with TRBJ2-1; D is undetermined. CDR1 is SQVTM, CDR2 ANQGSEA, per germline. The germline V and J ends were trimmed by 0 bases and 8 bases, with 11 bases remaining between them. The CDR3 is 13 amino acids. CDR3 in amino acids: CSVEDLQVDEQFF. The CDR3 region has the DNA TGCAGCGTTGAAGATCTCCAAGTGGATGAGCAGTTCTTC.

V and J are TRBV20-1 and TRBJ1-2; maybe TRBD1 (6 bases). This CDR3 has 12 amino acids. Per germline, CDR1 DFQATT and CDR2 SNEGSKA (reference sequence). The V gene lost 8 bases and the J gene lost 3 bases, with 13 bases spanning the gap. This chain's CDR3 is CSIRGQDYGYTF. Here the CDR3 DNA reads TGCAGTATCAGGGGACAAGACTATGGCTACACCTTC.

This clonotype appeared a few times. The V and J genes are TRBV6-2 or TRBV6-3 and TRBJ2-7; D is undetermined. V lost 7 bases, J lost 3 bases, and 7 bases lay in between. Germline V gene data show CDR1 as MNHEY and CDR2 as SVGEGT. The CDR3 contains 11 residues. The CDR3 nucleotides read TGTGCCAGCAAGGCCTACTACGAGCAGTACTTC. This gives the protein CASKAYYEQYF.

This chain joins TRBV28 and TRBJ1-1, with D perhaps matching TRBD1 (5 bases). V was pared by 8 bases and J by 6 bases, with 16 bases between. This CDR3 has 13 residues. Germline CDR1 MDHEN, CDR2 SYDVKM. This CDR3 reads CASQGKYVAEAFF. In nucleotides, the CDR3 is TGTGCCAGCCAGGGAAAGTACGTCGCTGAAGCTTTCTTT.

This clonotype was found a few times. DNA of the CDR3: TGCGCCAGCAGCTTGAGGTTCTCCAATGAGCAGTTCTTC. Translated, it gives CASSLRFSNEQFF. The chain couples TRBV5-1 to TRBJ2-1; D gene uncertain. Trimming removed 1 base at V and 6 bases at J, with 8 bases between. This CDR3 has 13 amino acids. Germline-derived CDR1 and CDR2 are SGHRS and YFSETQ.

The chain recombines TRBV7-9 with TRBJ2-6; tentative D call: TRBD2 (6 bases). The CDR3 spans 16 residues. Trimming shortened V by 1 base and J by 9 bases, and 16 bases separated the two germline ends. Germline assignment: CDR1 SEHNR and CDR2 FQNEAQ (reference sequence). The CDR3 DNA follows: TGTGCCAGCAGCTTAGACGAGATCCCGCGGGGCAACGTCCTGACTTTC. This sequence encodes CASSLDEIPRGNVLTF. Combining the CDR3 with reference TRBV7-9 and TRBJ2-6 gives the whole variable domain DTGVSQNPRHKITKRGQNVTFRCDPISEHNRLYWYRQTLGQGPEFLTYFQNEAQLEKSRLLSDRFSAERPKGSFSTLEIQRTEQGDSAMYLCASSLDEIPRGNVLTFGAGSRLTVL.

J is TRBJ2-3 and V is TRBV28, with D tentatively TRBD1 (5 bases). The CDR3 has 14 amino acids. Trimming stripped 5 bases from V and 2 bases from J, with 11 bases between. Germline lookup yields CDR1 MDHEN and CDR2 SYDVKM. For the CDR3, the DNA is TGTGCCAGCAGTGCCAAGGGGATCACAGATACGCAGTATTTT. Translation: CASSAKGITDTQYF.

This clonotype was detected only a few times. The chain employs TRBV12-3 or TRBV12-4 and TRBJ1-5; 7 nucleotides line up with TRBD1. With V trimmed by 6 bases and J by 4 bases, 12 bases remained unmatched. The CDR3 is 16 amino acids. The CDR3 spells CASSIQGTQPNQPQHF. The CDR3 bases are TGTGCCAGCAGCATACAGGGGACCCAGCCTAATCAGCCCCAGCATTTT.

This clonotype was picked up a small number of times. This chain links TRBV4-1 with TRBJ2-3, with D perhaps TRBD2 (5 bases). The CDR3 runs 15 residues. In germline, CDR1 is MGHRA, CDR2 YSYEKL. Trimming removed 1 base from V and 3 bases from J, with 11 bases in between. The CDR3 bases are TGCGCCAGCAGCCAAGCCCACGGGGAGACAGATACGCAGTATTTT. Translation gives CASSQAHGETDTQYF.

This clonotype was seen a handful of times. The chain joins TRBV5-1 to TRBJ1-2; TRBD1 aligns across 7 bases. Germline CDR1 is SGHRS and CDR2 is YFSETQ. This CDR3 has 15 amino acids. V lost 4 bases to trimming and J lost 5 bases; unmatched junction nucleotides: 11. Here the CDR3 DNA reads TGCGCCAGCAGCGCGGGACAGTCTGCTCATTATGGCTACACCTTC. Encoded protein: CASSAGQSAHYGYTF.

The chain joins TRBV12-3 or TRBV12-4 to TRBJ2-5; 9 bases align to TRBD1. Germline trimming cut 6 bases from V and 5 bases from J; bases unmatched to any gene: 10. The CDR3 contains 15 residues. The CDR3 coding sequence is TGTGCCAGCAGCCGGGACAGGGATTTCGTCGAGACCCAGTACTTC. It is translated as CASSRDRDFVETQYF.

This clonotype has only a few counts. The chain combines TRBV7-9 with TRBJ2-2; tentatively, D is TRBD1 (5 bases). CDR1 is SEHNR, CDR2 FQNEAQ, per germline (reference sequence). The CDR3 extends over 14 amino acids. V lost 6 bases, J lost 1 base, and 9 bases lay in between. In DNA form, the CDR3 reads TGTGCCAGCAGTACCCAGGGGAACACCGGGGAGCTGTTTTTT. Translated: CASSTQGNTGELFF.

In this sample, this clonotype turned up a few times. This chain links TRBV20-1 with TRBJ2-2, with D uncertain. There are 14 residues in the CDR3. V was trimmed by 5 bases and J by 2 bases, leaving 12 bases between them. Germline CDR1 DFQATT, CDR2 SNEGSKA (reference sequence). The CDR3 is CSAVVRGNTGELFF. The CDR3 nucleotides are TGCAGTGCTGTTGTCAGAGGAAACACCGGGGAGCTGTTTTTT.

The V and J genes are TRBV6-5 and TRBJ2-7; D possibly corresponds to TRBD2 (6 bases). CDR3 size: 16 residues. The germline V gene encodes CDR1 MNHEY and CDR2 SVGAGI. V shed 0 bases and J shed 0 bases, with 12 bases lying between them. The CDR3 here is CASSYSPGGNSYEQYF. CDR3 nucleotides: TGTGCCAGCAGTTACTCTCCCGGGGGAAACTCCTACGAGCAGTACTTC.